The 20 T cell receptor beta chains presented below share a single source sample, sequenced in a study of shared T cell receptors in the human thymus. Profiled with immunoSEQ multiplex PCR; TCRdb holds only in-frame clones, not every one. The table shows 700,000 to 750,000 clones, with approximately 83% occurring only once. These records were also assigned to another study, of human thymus T cells.

Sequences were obtained from thymocytes. Receptors originate from a girl under two years old with a congenital heart defect.

The V and J genes are TRBV19 and TRBJ1-4, with 7 bases lining up with TRBD1. Germline V gene data show CDR1 as LNHDA and CDR2 as SQIVND (reference sequence). This CDR3 is built from 15 residues. The V and J ends lost 6 bases and 6 bases, in that order; junction bases with no gene match: 10. DNA of the CDR3: TGTGCCAGTAGCCAGGGACAGCTGGGGGATGAAAAACTGTTTTTT. Translated: CASSQGQLGDEKLFF.

The chain recombines TRBV25-1 with TRBJ1-1, with TRBD1 as a possible D gene (6 bases). Germline lookup yields CDR1 MGHDK and CDR2 SYGVNS. Deletions cut 4 bases from V and 1 base from J, with 19 bases between. The CDR3 is made up of 17 amino acids. The CDR3 DNA follows: TGTGCCAGCAGTGGTCCAGGGGTCCTACCGACGAACACTGAAGCTTTCTTT. Protein: CASSGPGVLPTNTEAFF.

This chain links TRBV18 with TRBJ2-3, with a tentative D call TRBD2 (5 bases). Germline lookup yields CDR1 KGHSH and CDR2 LQKENI. V was cut by 6 bases and J by 6 bases, with 16 bases left in between. This CDR3 comprises 14 residues. In DNA form, the CDR3 reads TGTGCCAGCTCGCCCCTTGGGAGCCCGGATACGCAGTATTTT. This encodes CASSPLGSPDTQYF.

This clone was seen more than once but under ten times. The CDR3 region has the DNA TGTGCCAGCAGCGCGGGGGGTCCAGAGGGCACTGAAGCTTTCTTT. This encodes CASSAGGPEGTEAFF. This sequence joins TRBV9 and TRBJ1-1; D possibly corresponds to TRBD1 (5 bases). V lost 3 bases, J lost 4 bases, and 16 bases lay in between. This CDR3 is built from 15 residues. Germline V CDR1 and CDR2: SGDLS, YYNGEE.

The rearrangement joins TRBV28 to TRBJ2-3, with D perhaps TRBD2 (6 bases). V lost 8 bases and J lost 1, with 25 bases in between. The V gene's germline CDR1 is MDHEN and CDR2 SYDVKM. The CDR3 runs 18 residues. The CDR3, as DNA: TGTGCCAGCCCGCCTCTGGGAGGCCGACCCCTCGGCACAGATACGCAGTATTTT. Amino acid sequence: CASPPLGGRPLGTDTQYF.

This chain links TRBV4-2 with TRBJ1-2, with 7 bases that match TRBD1. Germline-derived CDR1 and CDR2 are LGHNA and YNFKEQ. V was pared by 3 bases and J by 10 bases, with 20 bases of the junction left unmatched. The CDR3 has 17 residues. The CDR3: CASSQRGGRDGMALYTF. The CDR3 nucleotides are TGTGCCAGCAGCCAGCGAGGGGGCAGGGATGGAATGGCCCTCTACACCTTC.

The J gene is TRBJ1-1, the V gene TRBV25-1, with 8 bases lining up with TRBD1. Germline V gene sequence: CDR1 MGHDK, CDR2 SYGVNS. The V segment lost 2 bases and the J segment 2 bases; nucleotides outside the gene matches: 7. CDR3 length: 16 amino acids. The CDR3 here is CASSETRTGPNTEAFF. The CDR3 coding sequence is TGTGCCAGCAGTGAAACCCGGACAGGGCCAAACACTGAAGCTTTCTTT.

The V gene is TRBV2, the J gene TRBJ1-2; 8 nucleotides match TRBD1. This CDR3 spans 12 amino acids. V lost 8 bases and J lost 4; bases outside the gene matches: 3. Germline CDR1 is SNHLY and CDR2 is FYNNEI. This CDR3 is CASAGQAYGYTF. DNA of the CDR3: TGTGCCAGCGCGGGACAGGCCTATGGCTACACCTTC.

The CDR3 DNA reads TGCGCCAGCAGCACCGCCGGGAGCTATGGCTACACCTTC. Amino acid sequence: CASSTAGSYGYTF. This chain links TRBV5-1 with TRBJ1-2, with unresolved D. From germline, CDR1 is SGHRS and CDR2 YFSETQ. V dropped 4 bases and J dropped 4 bases, with 11 bases sitting between them. CDR3 length: 13 amino acids.

The V call is TRBV28, the J call TRBJ2-1, with a weak D call TRBD2 (5 bases). V dropped 2 bases and J dropped 5 bases, with 31 bases sitting between them. Germline V lookup: CDR1 MDHEN, CDR2 SYDVKM. The CDR3 length is 21 residues. The CDR3 reads CASSLPQPPQSRDGSDNEQFF. The CDR3 coding sequence is TGTGCCAGCAGTTTACCCCAGCCCCCCCAGTCACGGGATGGATCGGACAATGAGCAGTTCTTC.

CDR3 sequence (DNA): TGCGCCAGCGCCCCGACAGGGCAGGAAGGCTACACCTTC. It specifies CASAPTGQEGYTF. V and J are TRBV5-1 and TRBJ1-2; TRBD1 matches 7 bases. Germline assignment: CDR1 SGHRS and CDR2 YFSETQ. CDR3 size: 13 residues. Losses at the gene ends were 7 bases for V and 8 bases for J; bases not matched to a gene: 11.

This chain links TRBV25-1 with TRBJ1-1; possibly TRBD1 for D (5 bases). The length of the CDR3 is 11 residues. V shed 10 bases and J shed 11 bases, with 17 bases lying between them. Germline CDR1 is MGHDK and CDR2 is SYGVNS. CDR3 bases: TGTGCCACCAGGTCCTCAGGGTGGGCTTTCTTT. This gives the protein CATRSSGWAFF.

For the CDR3, the DNA is TGTGCCAGCAGTCACGGGACATCTATCGGCAATCAGCCCCAGCATTTT. Its translation: CASSHGTSIGNQPQHF. The J gene is TRBJ1-5, the V gene TRBV7-2; tentatively, D is TRBD1 (6 bases). Germline loops: CDR1 SGHTA, CDR2 FQGNSA. V was cut by 6 bases and J by 2 bases, with 17 bases left in between. There are 16 residues in the CDR3.

The chain links TRBV11-2 to TRBJ1-1; 10 bases align to TRBD1. This CDR3 is 17 amino acids long. Germline V gives CDR1 SGHAT, CDR2 FQNNGV. Trimming at V came to 5 bases and at J to 0 bases, leaving 9 bases not matched to a gene. The CDR3 nucleotides read TGTGCCAGCAGCCCTACAGGACAGGGGGACATGAACACTGAAGCTTTCTTT. It is translated as CASSPTGQGDMNTEAFF.

V and J are TRBV27 and TRBJ2-7; possible D gene TRBD2, 5 bases. The V end lost 6 bases, the J end lost 3 bases, and 9 bases lay between the germline ends. The CDR3 loop spans 12 amino acids. CDR1 is MNHEY, CDR2 SMNVEV, per germline (reference sequence). The CDR3 DNA reads as TGTGCCAGCAGAGCCGGGGACTACGAGCAGTACTTC. This translates into CASRAGDYEQYF.

This chain links TRBV5-4 with TRBJ2-7, with D perhaps matching TRBD1 (5 bases). Germline CDR1 is SGHNT and CDR2 is YYREEE (reference sequence). The length of the CDR3 is 14 residues. V lost 4 bases and J lost 5, with 16 bases in between. The CDR3 loop is CASSPFRGFDEQYF. In DNA, the CDR3 is TGTGCCAGCAGCCCCTTTAGGGGATTCGACGAGCAGTACTTC.

The rearrangement joins TRBV4-1 to TRBJ2-3, with D maybe TRBD2 (6 bases). This CDR3 is built from 13 residues. Trimming removed 7 bases at V and 3 bases at J, with 11 bases between. The germline V gene has CDR1 MGHRA and CDR2 YSYEKL. CDR3 coding DNA: TGCGCCAGCACTAGCGTCGGTACAGATACGCAGTATTTT. The encoded protein is CASTSVGTDTQYF.

The chain combines TRBV5-8 with TRBJ2-7; unclear D gene. CDR3 length: 14 amino acids. The germline CDR1 and CDR2 sequences are SGHTS and YDEGEE. Deletions cut 0 bases from V and 0 bases from J, with 7 bases between. The CDR3 loop is CASSLGRSSYEQYF. The CDR3 nucleotides are TGTGCCAGCAGCTTGGGGCGGTCCTCCTACGAGCAGTACTTC.

The chain carries TRBV5-5 and TRBJ1-6; 9 positions agree with TRBD1. The CDR3 length is 16 residues. With V trimmed by 5 bases and J by 4 bases, 7 bases remained unmatched. CDR1 and CDR2 (germline): SGHKS, YYEKEE (reference sequence). CDR3 sequence: CASRITGTGYNSPLHF. The CDR3 DNA sequence: TGTGCCAGCAGAATTACCGGGACAGGGTATAATTCACCCCTCCACTTT.

This clone was observed a single time. The chain has TRBV27 and TRBJ2-5, with TRBD2 matching 9 bases. The CDR3 totals 16 residues. Germline assignment: CDR1 MNHEY and CDR2 SMNVEV (reference sequence). After removal of 5 bases from V and 5 bases from J, the junction contained 12 bases not matched to a gene. CDR3 region: CASSLSGGPTWETQYF. CDR3 nucleotide sequence: TGTGCCAGCAGTCTTAGCGGGGGACCAACTTGGGAGACCCAGTACTTC.